The 19 T cell receptor beta chains listed next were all sequenced from one sample in a study of HIV-infected patients and healthy controls. MiXCR, applied by TCRdb to the 5' RACE reads, yields one record per CDR3 protein. Among approximately 64,000 distinct CDR3 sequences listed, about 19% were seen once. Sequenced sample: CD4+ T cells from blood. Every receptor here comes from a human donor in good health.

In its sample, this clonotype was seen many times. The V and J genes are TRBV19 and TRBJ2-3, with TRBD1 identical over 7 bases. CDR3 length: 12 amino acids. CDR1 LNHDA and CDR2 SQIVND come from the germline V gene (reference sequence). V trimming: 5 bases; J trimming: 9 bases; junction bases outside the gene matches: 5. The CDR3 reads CASSATGVTQYF. The CDR3 DNA reads TGTGCCAGTAGTGCAACAGGGGTGACGCAGTATTTT.

This rearrangement joins TRBV19 to TRBJ2-3, with 9 bases matching TRBD1. V lost 5 bases and J lost 1; bases outside the gene matches: 4. Germline V gene sequence: CDR1 LNHDA, CDR2 SQIVND (reference sequence). The CDR3 has 15 amino acids. The CDR3 protein is CASSGRTGGTDTQYF. As DNA, the CDR3 is TGTGCCAGTAGTGGGAGGACAGGGGGCACAGATACGCAGTATTTT. Full variable domain (missing parts from reference TRBV19 and TRBJ2-3): DGGITQSPKYLFRKEGQNVTLSCEQNLNHDAMYWYRQDPGQGLRLIYYSQIVNDFQKGDIAEGYSVSREKKESFPLTVTSAQKNPTAFYLCASSGRTGGTDTQYFGPGTRLTVL.

The rearrangement links TRBV14 to TRBJ1-4; no clear D. The germline V gene encodes CDR1 SGHDN and CDR2 FVKESK. The CDR3 runs 17 residues. Trimming removed 4 bases from V and 3 bases from J, with 18 bases in between. Here the CDR3 reads CASSLRTYTLANEKLFF. The CDR3 DNA reads TGTGCCAGCAGCCTCCGAACCTACACATTGGCTAATGAAAAACTGTTTTTT.

This clonotype was seen at least ten times. The rearrangement joins TRBV6-2 or TRBV6-3 to TRBJ1-2, with a possible D match to TRBD1 (6 bases). The CDR3 length is 14 residues. With 6 bases removed from V and 4 bases from J, the gap between germline ends came to 15 bases. CDR1 is MNHEY, CDR2 SVGEGT, per germline. The CDR3 nucleotides are TGTGCCAGCAGAAAAGGAGGGGACACCTATGGCTACACCTTC. Its translation is CASRKGGDTYGYTF.

The table lists this clonotype with a few counts. The chain uses TRBV18 and TRBJ2-3; TRBD2 is a possible D gene (5 bases). The CDR3 extends over 16 amino acids. V lost 3 bases and J 1 base, leaving 14 bases between the germline ends. Looked up from germline, CDR1 is KGHSH and CDR2 is LQKENI. The CDR3 spells CASSPWSGLRTDTQYF. DNA of the CDR3: TGTGCCAGCTCACCCTGGAGCGGACTGCGCACAGATACGCAGTATTTT.

This clonotype showed up just a few times. The J gene is TRBJ2-2, the V gene TRBV11-3; no clear D. The germline CDR1 and CDR2 sequences are SGHNT and YENEEA. This CDR3 contains 14 residues. Trimming took off 5 bases at V and 1 base at J, with 8 bases between the two ends. CDR3 amino acids: CASSPELNTGELFF. The CDR3 nucleotides read TGTGCCAGCAGCCCAGAGCTGAACACCGGGGAGCTGTTTTTT.

This clonotype was seen ten or more times. The rearrangement joins TRBV12-3 or TRBV12-4 to TRBJ2-3; D uncertain. Trimming pared 3 bases from V and 6 bases from J, leaving 7 bases between. This CDR3 has 12 residues. In DNA, the CDR3 is TGTGCCAGCAGTTTTTTAGTCGATACGCAGTATTTT. This sequence encodes CASSFLVDTQYF.

The V and J genes are TRBV7-6 and TRBJ1-1; D may be TRBD1 (6 bases). This CDR3 has 13 residues. The ends were cut back, 9 bases at V and 1 base at J, with 12 bases in the middle. Germline V CDR1 and CDR2: SGHVS, FNYEAQ. The CDR3 sequence: CASGAGANTEAFF. CDR3 in DNA: TGTGCCAGTGGGGCAGGGGCGAACACTGAAGCTTTCTTT.

This clonotype occurred a few times. The chain recombines TRBV12-3 or TRBV12-4 with TRBJ2-7; TRBD2 aligns across 12 bases. V shed 5 bases and J 1 base; nucleotides not matched to a gene: 6. This CDR3 has 16 residues. The CDR3 loop is CASSPGTSGWSYEQYF. The CDR3 DNA is TGTGCCAGCAGTCCGGGGACTAGCGGGTGGTCCTACGAGCAGTACTTC.

In its sample, this clonotype was seen many times. The V call is TRBV7-2, the J call TRBJ2-1, with 13 nucleotides matching TRBD2. In germline, CDR1 is SGHTA, CDR2 FQGNSA. This CDR3 spans 14 amino acids. J lost 13 bases, V lost 3 bases, and 6 bases had no gene match. The CDR3 is CASSLRLAGGAQFF. Written as DNA, the CDR3 is TGTGCCAGCAGCTTGAGACTAGCGGGAGGTGCTCAGTTCTTC.

This clonotype came up many times. V usage is TRBV2 and J usage is TRBJ2-7; 10 bases are shared with TRBD1. V lost 8 bases, J lost 3 bases, and 4 bases stayed unmatched. This CDR3 is 13 amino acids long. CDR1 and CDR2 (germline): SNHLY, FYNNEI. The CDR3: CASDRGPLYEQYF. DNA of the CDR3: TGTGCCAGCGACAGGGGGCCCCTCTACGAGCAGTACTTC.

This clonotype was recorded a few times. The genes are TRBV7-8 and TRBJ2-3, with a tentative D call TRBD2 (5 bases). Germline CDR1 reads SGHVS; CDR2 reads FQNEAQ. The CDR3 runs to 13 residues. Between the trimmed V and J ends, which lost 5 bases and 4 bases, there was a span of 10 bases. The CDR3 bases are TGTGCCAGCAGCCTCCGGGAATCAGATACGCAGTATTTT. Translating it yields CASSLRESDTQYF.

This clonotype was seen many times. The chain joins TRBV5-4 to TRBJ2-3; maybe TRBD2 (6 bases). V was shortened by 4 bases and J by 0 bases, with 9 bases between the two germline ends. CDR3 length: 14 amino acids. The germline gives CDR1 SGHNT, CDR2 YYREEE (reference sequence). CDR3 sequence: CASSQSGSTDTQYF. The CDR3 DNA is TGTGCCAGCAGCCAAAGCGGGAGCACAGATACGCAGTATTTT.

This clonotype was seen repeatedly, ten times or more. This chain connects TRBV6-5 to TRBJ2-1, with D maybe TRBD2 (5 bases). Germline V gene sequence: CDR1 MNHEY, CDR2 SVGAGI. Deletions cut 6 bases from V and 0 bases from J, with 12 bases between. The length of the CDR3 is 15 residues. CDR3 DNA: TGTGCCAGCAGCCTAGCTCTCAGCTCCTACAATGAGCAGTTCTTC. Residues: CASSLALSSYNEQFF.

There are a few counts of this clonotype. This rearrangement joins TRBV12-3 or TRBV12-4 to TRBJ1-4; 11 nucleotides align to TRBD1. The CDR3 is 15 amino acids. Trimming cost V 5 bases and J 10 bases; bases outside gene matches: 9. The CDR3 loop reads CASSLTGTGGVKLFF. In DNA, the CDR3 is TGTGCCAGCAGTCTTACCGGGACAGGGGGAGTAAAACTGTTTTTT.

This clonotype appeared a few times. The chain couples TRBV19 to TRBJ1-5; D is ambiguous. V dropped 5 bases and J dropped 0 bases, with 11 bases sitting between them. In germline, CDR1 is LNHDA, CDR2 SQIVND (reference sequence). This CDR3 is built from 15 residues. This CDR3 is CASSPGPFSNQPQHF. CDR3 nucleotides: TGTGCCAGTAGTCCGGGCCCATTTAGCAATCAGCCCCAGCATTTT.

Many counts were recorded for this clonotype. This chain uses TRBV7-9 with TRBJ2-3, with D possibly being TRBD2 (7 bases). The CDR3 length is 17 residues. Germline CDR1 is SEHNR and CDR2 is FQNEAQ (reference sequence). Trimming removed 5 bases from V and 6 bases from J, with 24 bases in between. CDR3 DNA: TGTGCCAGCAGCCAAGCCCTGGGGGGGGGGCCTCTGGATACGCAGTATTTT. Translating gives CASSQALGGGPLDTQYF.

This clonotype was counted only a few times. The chain employs TRBV20-1 and TRBJ2-4; D remains ambiguous. The germline V gene has CDR1 DFQATT and CDR2 SNEGSKA (reference sequence). This CDR3 region has 13 residues. Trimming took 1 base from V and 3 from J, leaving 7 bases between them. CDR3: CSARAGDKNIQYF. The CDR3, as DNA: TGCAGTGCTAGAGCTGGTGACAAAAACATTCAGTACTTC.

This clonotype turned up a few times. The rearrangement links TRBV29-1 to TRBJ1-3; weak D call: TRBD1 (5 bases). Looked up from germline, CDR1 is SQVTM and CDR2 is ANQGSEA. CDR3 length equals 14 residues. The ends were cut back, 4 bases at V and 4 bases at J, with 14 bases in the middle. In nucleotides, the CDR3 is TGCAGCGTTGGCGAGGGGCAACGAGGAAACACCATATATTTT. Its translation is CSVGEGQRGNTIYF.